These 13 T cell receptor beta chains originate from one sample sequenced in a study of graft-versus-host responses after intestinal transplantation. The time point was: postoperative day 105 after intestinal transplantation (dayNNNN = postoperative day). Some clones are missing from TCRdb's copy, which holds only in-frame ones; the method was immunoSEQ multiplex PCR. The repertoire holds roughly 12,000 clones, with approximately 90% as singletons. The sample consisted of PBMCs, taken 105 days after intestinal transplantation. These TCRs come from a human patient who received an intestinal transplant, so some T cells may come from the graft donor.

The chain carries TRBV30 and TRBJ2-5, with 7 bases fitting TRBD2. The CDR3 has 13 residues. Germline loops: CDR1 GTSNPN, CDR2 SVGIG (reference sequence). V shed 2 bases and J 4 bases; nucleotides not matched to a gene: 4. The CDR3 reads CAWSSWEGETQYF. CDR3 sequence (DNA): TGTGCCTGGAGTTCGTGGGAGGGAGAGACCCAGTACTTC.

The CDR3 protein is CASSRSRDREGEQFF. CDR3 nucleotide sequence: TGTGCCAGCAGCCGGAGCCGGGACAGGGAAGGTGAGCAGTTCTTC. The rearrangement links TRBV13 to TRBJ2-1; 9 nucleotides agree with TRBD1. CDR3 length: 15 residues. The germline CDR1 and CDR2 sequences are PRHDT and FYEKMQ (reference sequence). After removal of 5 bases from V and 9 bases from J, the junction contained 11 bases not matched to a gene.

The V gene is TRBV19, the J gene TRBJ2-7, with a weak D call TRBD2 (5 bases). V was cut by 3 bases and J by 3 bases, with 12 bases left in between. Germline CDR1 LNHDA, CDR2 SQIVND (reference sequence). The CDR3 is 14 amino acids. The CDR3 DNA reads TGTGCCAGTAGTATCGTGGGAGTAGGCTACGAGCAGTACTTC. This sequence encodes CASSIVGVGYEQYF.

V is TRBV11-2 and J is TRBJ2-5, with D hard to call. This CDR3 is built from 11 residues. Trimming pared 3 bases from V and 5 bases from J, leaving 4 bases between. Germline CDR1 reads SGHAT; CDR2 reads FQNNGV. CDR3 DNA sequence: TGTGCCAGCAGCTTTGACGAGACCCAGTACTTC. Amino acids: CASSFDETQYF.

The chain has TRBV10-1 and TRBJ2-1; TRBD2 aligns across 8 bases. CDR3 length equals 16 residues. Germline CDR1 reads WNHNN; CDR2 reads SYGVQD (reference sequence). J gave up 7 bases and V 1 base, and 9 bases lay outside the gene matches. CDR3 protein: CASSEFPGGDYNEQFF. The CDR3 nucleotides are TGCGCCAGCAGTGAGTTCCCGGGAGGGGACTATAATGAGCAGTTCTTC.

This clone was seen just once. The chain uses TRBV4-1 and TRBJ2-2; no reliable D call. Per the germline V gene, CDR1 is MGHRA and CDR2 is YSYEKL. The length of the CDR3 is 12 residues. Trimming took 1 base from V and 6 from J, leaving 3 bases between them. DNA for the CDR3: TGCGCCAGCAGCCAAGGCCCCGGGGAGCTGTTTTTT. The encoded protein is CASSQGPGELFF.

This clone was seen a single time. The chain uses TRBV29-1 and TRBJ2-1; TRBD2 matches at 12 bases. The CDR3 length is 14 residues. V trimming: 7 bases; J trimming: 10 bases; junction bases outside the gene matches: 11. Germline assignment: CDR1 SQVTM and CDR2 ANQGSEA. DNA for the CDR3: TGCAGCGGATCTGCTAGCGGGAGGGCCGCGGAGCAGTTCTTC. Protein sequence: CSGSASGRAAEQFF.

This clone has only a few counts. This sequence joins TRBV6-6 and TRBJ1-2, with D maybe TRBD1 (6 bases). Germline-derived CDR1 and CDR2 are MNHNY and SVGAGI (reference sequence). Deletions cut 0 bases from V and 2 bases from J, with 7 bases between. There are 14 residues in the CDR3. DNA of the CDR3: TGTGCCAGCAGTTACTCGGGACAAAACTATGGCTACACCTTC. It is translated as CASSYSGQNYGYTF.

The gene calls are TRBV5-4 and TRBJ2-2; 9 positions agree with TRBD1. Germline V gene lookup returns CDR1 SGHNT and CDR2 YYREEE (reference sequence). CDR3 length: 15 residues. J lost 8 bases, V lost 2 bases, and 7 bases had no gene match. The CDR3 coding sequence is TGTGCCAGCAGCTTACCCCGGGACAGGGCGGGGGAGCTGTTTTTT. It codes for CASSLPRDRAGELFF. The variable domain in full, with the rest retrieved from reference TRBV5-4 and TRBJ2-2, is ETGVTQSPTHLIKTRGQQVTLRCSSQSGHNTVSWYQQALGQGPQFIFQYYREEENGRGNFPPRFSGLQFPNYSSELNVNALELDDSALYLCASSLPRDRAGELFFGEGSRLTVL.

A single count supports this clone. This chain links TRBV6-1 with TRBJ2-3; TRBD2 aligns across 10 bases. Germline V gene data show CDR1 as MNHNS and CDR2 as SASEGT. Trimming cost V 8 bases and J 5 bases; bases outside gene matches: 7. The CDR3 loop spans 14 amino acids. For the CDR3, the DNA is TGTGCCAGCCAAAGCGGGGGGGCTATAGATACGCAGTATTTT. Translation gives CASQSGGAIDTQYF.

CDR3 region: CASRLGTGSSSYEQYF. The CDR3 DNA reads TGTGCCAGCAGGCTCGGGACAGGGAGTAGCTCCTACGAGCAGTACTTC. The V gene is TRBV27, the J gene TRBJ2-7, with TRBD1 identical over 9 bases. The CDR3 spans 16 residues. Losses at the gene ends were 6 bases for V and 0 bases for J; bases not matched to a gene: 9. Germline CDR1 MNHEY, CDR2 SMNVEV (reference sequence).

V usage is TRBV2 and J usage is TRBJ2-5, with D unresolved. V dropped 2 bases and J dropped 2 bases, with 6 bases sitting between them. The CDR3 extends over 13 amino acids. Germline V lookup: CDR1 SNHLY, CDR2 FYNNEI. The CDR3 DNA sequence: TGTGCCAGCAGTGAACCCAGACAAGAGACCCAGTACTTC. Protein: CASSEPRQETQYF.

The DNA for the CDR3 is TGTGCCAGTGTAACAGGGGACACTGAAGCTTTCTTT. Protein product: CASVTGDTEAFF. The chain carries TRBV19 and TRBJ1-1, with 7 positions matching TRBD1. V lost 8 bases to trimming and J lost 3 bases; unmatched junction nucleotides: 3. Germline CDR1 LNHDA, CDR2 SQIVND (reference sequence). This CDR3 region has 12 residues.